The clone carrying this TCR beta chain was counted many times. These data belong to a study of blood T cell repertoires in COVID-19. V lost 5 bases, J lost 4 bases, and 7 bases stayed unmatched. This CDR3 has 15 residues. Germline loops: CDR1 SGHTA, CDR2 FQGNSA. TCRdb's table, derived via immunoSEQ multiplex PCR, lists solely in-frame clones and lacks some. This table holds more than 110,000 clones, roughly 73% found once. The clonotype originates from a woman in her forties or fifties with active or convalescent COVID-19. V usage is TRBV7-2 and J usage is TRBJ1-4, with TRBD1 matching 7 bases. Specimen: peripheral blood. In DNA form, the CDR3 reads TGTGCCAGCAGCAAACGGGACAGCCGTAATGAAAAACTGTTTTTT. Amino acids: CASSKRDSRNEKLFF.